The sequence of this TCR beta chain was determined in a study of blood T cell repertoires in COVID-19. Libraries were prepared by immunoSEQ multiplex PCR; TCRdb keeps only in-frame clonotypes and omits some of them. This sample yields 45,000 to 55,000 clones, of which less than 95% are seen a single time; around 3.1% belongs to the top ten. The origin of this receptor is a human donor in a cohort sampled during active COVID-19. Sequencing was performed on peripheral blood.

The CDR3 nucleotides read TGTGCCAGCAGCAACCCGAACAGGGGATCTAACGAGCAGTACTTC. Translation gives CASSNPNRGSNEQYF. This rearrangement joins TRBV6-6 to TRBJ2-7; 7 bases map to TRBD1. Trimming cost V 6 bases and J 5 bases; bases outside gene matches: 13. The CDR3 is 15 residues long. Germline loops: CDR1 MNHNY, CDR2 SVGAGI (reference sequence).